Below are 24 T cell receptor beta chains sequenced from a single sample in a study of breast tumors, draining lymph nodes, adjacent tissues. Axillary draining lymph nodes of breast cancer patients supplied the node samples. TCRdb called the multiplex PCR reads again in MiXCR, with one record for every CDR3 protein. The profile shows 100,000 to 150,000 distinct CDR3 sequences, approximately 20% of them singletons. The sequenced material came from axillary lymph node tissue. All receptors derive from a female donor with breast cancer. Some clones in this sample may be carry-over from other donors' samples.

This clonotype was seen repeatedly, ten times or more. The CDR3 DNA sequence: TGTGCCAGCAGCTTAGATCTGGGTACAGCCCGCTCCTACGAGCAGTACTTC. Protein: CASSLDLGTARSYEQYF. The gene calls are TRBV11-2 and TRBJ2-7, with no clear D. V was clipped by 0 bases and J by 0 bases, with 15 bases between them. Germline V gene data show CDR1 as SGHAT and CDR2 as FQNNGV. The CDR3 spans 17 residues.

This clonotype was counted ten times or more. V is TRBV10-3 and J is TRBJ2-7, with 8 positions matching TRBD2. The CDR3 has 15 residues. Germline assignment: CDR1 ENHRY and CDR2 SYGVKD. V lost 6 bases to trimming and J lost 5 bases; unmatched junction nucleotides: 12. The CDR3 protein is CAISPAGGRVDEQYF. The CDR3 coding sequence is TGTGCCATCAGCCCCGCGGGGGGCCGTGTTGACGAGCAGTACTTC.

Concerning this clonotype: A single base separates this from a much larger clone, so it may be a read error. The CDR3 loop is CAGSLAWNTGELFF. The CDR3 region has the DNA TGTGCCGGCAGCTTAGCTTGGAACACCGGGGAGCTGTTTTTT. The chain uses TRBV7-9 and TRBJ2-2; no clear D gene. Germline CDR1 SEHNR, CDR2 FQNEAQ (reference sequence). The CDR3 runs to 14 residues.

On this clonotype: This may be a read error, as it is one base from a much larger clone. The V gene is TRBV6-1, the J gene TRBJ2-2; 11 nucleotides line up with TRBD1. CDR3 size: 14 residues. Trimming removed 9 bases from V and 6 bases from J; junction bases left unmatched: 6. CDR1 MNHNS and CDR2 SASEGT come from the germline V gene. CDR3 sequence reads: CASEGQGVPGELFF. The CDR3 DNA follows: TGTGCCAGTGAGGGACAGGGGGTGCCCGGGGAGCTGTTTTTT.

Notes on this clonotype: A much more abundant neighbour one base away suggests this may be a read error. This chain uses TRBV12-3 or TRBV12-4 with TRBJ2-2; perhaps TRBD2 as D (6 bases). The CDR3 sequence is 15 residues long. The CDR3 protein is CASGFGGSSTGELFF. CDR3 DNA: TGTGCCAGCGGTTTTGGGGGGAGTAGCACCGGGGAGCTGTTTTTT.

Concerning this clonotype itself: This could be a read error, since a much larger clone is one nucleotide away. The rearrangement uses TRBV19 and TRBJ2-1; 7 nucleotides line up with TRBD2. The CDR3 sequence is 15 residues long. Germline V gives CDR1 LNHDA, CDR2 SQIVND (reference sequence). Trimming cost V 3 bases and J 7 bases; bases outside gene matches: 9. The CDR3, as DNA: TGTGCCAGTAGTATGGGCGGGAGTGTTTTGAATGAGCAGTTCTTC. The encoded protein is CASSMGGSVLNEQFF.

This clonotype was seen only once. A read error is possible here, since a much larger clone lies one base away. This chain links TRBV4-2 with TRBJ2-1; possible D gene TRBD1, 5 bases. Trimming removed 5 bases from V and 6 bases from J, with 17 bases in between. Germline CDR1 LGHNA, CDR2 YNFKEQ. The CDR3 sequence is 15 residues long. The CDR3 bases are TGTGCCAGCAGCGGGGCATGGGTAAAGGGCAATGAGCAGTTCTTC. This translates into CASSGAWVKGNEQFF.

Worth noting for this clonotype: A much larger clone sits a single nucleotide away, making a read error possible. The V and J genes are TRBV12-3 or TRBV12-4 and TRBJ1-5; 9 nucleotides align to TRBD1. The CDR3 loop spans 14 amino acids. CDR3 bases: TGTGCCAGCAGTTTCGGGGACAGGGATCAGTCCCAGCATTTT. Translating it yields CASSFGDRDQSQHF.

Details on this clonotype: A much larger clonotype is one base distant, so this may be a read error. The chain links TRBV18 to TRBJ1-6; 7 bases match TRBD1. This CDR3 contains 16 residues. Germline-derived CDR1 and CDR2 are KGHSH and LQKENI. The CDR3 loop is CASSLGDRPNNSPLRF. CDR3 coding DNA: TGTGCCAGCTCACTAGGGGACAGACCTAATAATTCACCCCTCCGCTTT.

In regard to this clonotype: One base away lies a much larger clone, so this may be a sequencing read error. The chain combines TRBV7-9 with TRBJ2-1; tentatively, D is TRBD2 (6 bases). CDR3 length equals 16 residues. Germline CDR1 SEHNR, CDR2 FQNEAQ (reference sequence). CDR3 DNA sequence: TGTGCCAGCAGCCCACCCATTAGCGGCTCCAACAATGAGCAGTTCTTC. Translating gives CASSPPISGSNNEQFF. Full variable domain (missing parts from reference TRBV7-9 and TRBJ2-1): DTGVSQNPRHKITKRGQNVTFRCDPISEHNRLYWYRQTLGQGPEFLTYFQNEAQLEKSRLLSDRFSAERPKGSFSTLEIQRTEQGDSAMYLCASSPPISGSNNEQFFGPGTRLTVL.

The table lists this clonotype with many counts. The CDR3 spells CASSGLAGLNEQFF. The CDR3 nucleotides are TGCGCCAGCAGCGGACTAGCGGGTTTAAATGAGCAGTTCTTC. The chain couples TRBV10-1 to TRBJ2-1; 11 nucleotides agree with TRBD2. Germline V gene data show CDR1 as WNHNN and CDR2 as SYGVQD (reference sequence). J gave up 7 bases and V 6 bases, and 5 bases lay outside the gene matches. This CDR3 spans 14 amino acids.

The chain joins TRBV28 to TRBJ2-7; 7 bases line up with TRBD2. V shed 1 base, J shed 4 bases, and the junction held 7 bases outside the gene matches. This CDR3 is 15 amino acids long. Germline assignment: CDR1 MDHEN and CDR2 SYDVKM. In DNA, the CDR3 is TGTGCCAGCAGTTTATCGGGGGGAGGTCTGTACGAGCAGTACTTC. Its translation is CASSLSGGGLYEQYF.

As regards this clonotype: Just one base apart from a much larger clone, this may be a read error. V gene TRBV5-1 combines with J gene TRBJ1-3, with D possibly matching TRBD1 (5 bases). The CDR3 covers 14 residues. Germline V lookup: CDR1 SGHRS, CDR2 YFSETQ. The CDR3 DNA follows: TGCGCCAGCAGCTTAGGACTGGGGGGAAACGCCATATATTTT. Its translation is CASSLGLGGNAIYF.

This clonotype occurred many times. The chain joins TRBV30 to TRBJ2-5; no clear D. Between the trimmed V and J ends, which lost 3 bases and 5 bases, there was a span of 13 bases. Germline loops: CDR1 GTSNPN, CDR2 SVGIG (reference sequence). This CDR3 is 13 amino acids long. CDR3 in DNA: TGTGCCTGGAGAAAAGCCGGTCTGGAGACCCAGTACTTC. Translated, it gives CAWRKAGLETQYF.

At least ten counts were recorded for this clonotype. The chain uses TRBV6-1 and TRBJ2-1, with 9 bases identical to TRBD1. The CDR3 is 15 residues long. Trimming removed 6 bases from V and 2 bases from J; junction bases left unmatched: 5. Germline V lookup: CDR1 MNHNS, CDR2 SASEGT. The CDR3 spells CASRSGTGPYNEQFF. As DNA, the CDR3 is TGTGCCAGCAGGTCGGGGACAGGGCCCTACAATGAGCAGTTCTTC.

This clonotype was observed at least ten times. This chain links TRBV7-2 with TRBJ1-3; D might be TRBD1 (5 bases). Germline V gene lookup returns CDR1 SGHTA and CDR2 FQGNSA. Trimming removed 3 bases from V and 0 bases from J, with 12 bases in between. This CDR3 spans 16 amino acids. The CDR3 is CASSFLGGGSGNTIYF. The CDR3 DNA sequence: TGTGCCAGCAGCTTCCTTGGGGGGGGCTCTGGAAACACCATATATTTT. The complete variable domain, with remaining parts taken from reference TRBV7-2 and TRBJ1-3, reads GAGVSQSPSNKVTEKGKDVELRCDPISGHTALYWYRQSLGQGLEFLIYFQGNSAPDKSGLPSDRFSAERTGGSVSTLTIQRTQQEDSAVYLCASSFLGGGSGNTIYFGEGSWLTVV.

In this sample, this clonotype turned up many times. The chain couples TRBV20-1 to TRBJ1-2; D is ambiguous. The V and J ends lost 1 base and 7 bases respectively, with 10 bases between them. The CDR3 runs to 12 residues. The germline gives CDR1 DFQATT, CDR2 SNEGSKA (reference sequence). CDR3 region: CSARGGSGGYTF. DNA for the CDR3: TGCAGTGCTAGAGGGGGTTCGGGTGGCTACACCTTC.

Many counts were recorded for this clonotype. The chain combines TRBV29-1 with TRBJ1-3; no clear D. Germline CDR1 SQVTM, CDR2 ANQGSEA. V shed 1 base and J shed 3 bases, with 4 bases lying between them. CDR3 length: 12 residues. CDR3 loop: CSVEAVGNTIYF. In nucleotides, the CDR3 is TGCAGCGTTGAAGCGGTTGGAAACACCATATATTTT. The full variable domain, with the rest looked up from reference TRBV29-1 and TRBJ1-3, is SAVISQKPSRDICQRGTSLTIQCQVDSQVTMMFWYRQQPGQSLTLIATANQGSEATYESGFVIDKFPISRPNLTFSTLTVSNMSPEDSSIYLCSVEAVGNTIYFGEGSWLTVV.

This clonotype was observed at least ten times. The rearrangement uses TRBV2 and TRBJ2-1, with D perhaps being TRBD1 or TRBD2 (5 bases each). V gave up 7 bases and J gave up 7 bases, with 14 bases separating them. The CDR3 spans 13 residues. The germline V gene encodes CDR1 SNHLY and CDR2 FYNNEI. DNA of the CDR3: TGTGCCAGCACCGGGACCGCGAGGAATGAGCAGTTCTTC. Its translation is CASTGTARNEQFF.

This clonotype occurred many times. The chain links TRBV7-2 to TRBJ2-2; either TRBD1 or TRBD2 may supply D (5 bases each). Germline CDR1 SGHTA, CDR2 FQGNSA. The V and J ends lost 6 bases and 6 bases respectively, with 14 bases between them. The CDR3 length is 14 residues. CDR3 sequence (DNA): TGTGCCAGCAGTAACGGGTGGGGGTCCGGGGAGCTGTTTTTT. Translating it yields CASSNGWGSGELFF. Together with reference TRBV7-2 and TRBJ2-2, the CDR3 gives the full variable domain: GAGVSQSPSNKVTEKGKDVELRCDPISGHTALYWYRQSLGQGLEFLIYFQGNSAPDKSGLPSDRFSAERTGGSVSTLTIQRTQQEDSAVYLCASSNGWGSGELFFGEGSRLTVL.

There are many counts of this clonotype. V gene TRBV6-5 combines with J gene TRBJ1-2; 7 nucleotides agree with TRBD1. Losses at the gene ends were 5 bases for V and 6 bases for J; bases not matched to a gene: 6. The CDR3 runs to 13 residues. The germline CDR1 and CDR2 sequences are MNHEY and SVGAGI. For the CDR3, the DNA is TGTGCCAGCAGTAGGGACAGCGGGGATGGCTACACCTTC. Translation gives CASSRDSGDGYTF.

On this clonotype: Sequence at one end of the junction differs from germline and may be a read error. The J gene is TRBJ2-7, the V gene TRBV5-1; no clear D gene. This CDR3 region has 12 residues. Germline values: CDR1 SGHRS, CDR2 YFSETQ. The CDR3 protein is CASSLPYGEQYF. The CDR3 nucleotides are TGTGCCAGCAGCTTGCCATATGGCGAGCAGTACTTC.

This clonotype was recorded at least ten times. The genes are TRBV5-6 and TRBJ1-2; D possibly corresponds to TRBD1 (5 bases). Germline CDR1 is SGHDT and CDR2 is YYEEEE. The length of the CDR3 is 13 residues. With 4 bases removed from V and 4 bases from J, the gap between germline ends came to 11 bases. In DNA form, the CDR3 reads TGTGCCAGCAGCCCGGGACGGACCTATGGCTACACCTTC. Translated: CASSPGRTYGYTF.

This clonotype was found many times. The chain combines TRBV29-1 with TRBJ2-7, with D uncertain. Germline values: CDR1 SQVTM, CDR2 ANQGSEA. The CDR3 has 13 residues. Trimming pared 5 bases from V and 2 bases from J, leaving 13 bases between. As DNA, the CDR3 is TGCAGCGTTTCAGTGAAGCCCACCTACGAGCAGTACTTC. Encoded protein: CSVSVKPTYEQYF.